This T cell receptor (beta chain) emerged from a study of beta chain features in type 1 diabetes. CDR1 and CDR2 from the germline V gene are SGHRS and YFSETQ. There are 14 residues in the CDR3. V lost 3 bases, J lost 2 bases, and 1 base stayed unmatched. Expressed TCRB transcripts were sequenced because the isolated RNA had all been reverse transcribed beforehand. The read count averaged approximately 3.5 million across naive, central memory and regulatory T cell samples. Generated by immunoSEQ multiplex PCR, the TCRdb table keeps only in-frame clones and is missing some. This sample carries roughly 160,000 clones, 6.5% to 10% of them seen once, and the ten largest clones take around 0.5%. Sorted CD4+ subsets: naive, central memory, regulatory, stem cell-like memory (CD45RO/CCR7/CD25/CD127/CD95/CD27 panel). General study points: Cells with high TCR expression could be over-represented when cDNA is sequenced. Significant though moderate, a shortening of TCRB CDR3s appeared in all four CD4+ subsets of Type 1 diabetes patients. There were fewer insertions and more deletions at the VDJ junctions of type 1 diabetes patients.

This clone turned up a few times. Its matching antigen is unknown. V is TRBV5-1 and J is TRBJ2-5, with 10 bases that match TRBD1. This sequence originates from a woman aged 18-29 years with type 1 diabetes. The sample comprised central memory CD4+ T cells from blood. The CDR3 reads CASSWGQGQETQYF. CDR3 DNA sequence: TGCGCCAGCAGCTGGGGACAGGGGCAAGAGACCCAGTACTTC. Using reference TRBV5-1 and TRBJ2-5 for the parts outside the CDR3, the full variable domain is KAGVTQTPRYLIKTRGQQVTLSCSPISGHRSVSWYQQTPGQGLQFLFEYFSETQRNKGNFPGRFSGRQFSNSRSEMNVSTLELGDSALYLCASSWGQGQETQYFGPGTRLLVL.